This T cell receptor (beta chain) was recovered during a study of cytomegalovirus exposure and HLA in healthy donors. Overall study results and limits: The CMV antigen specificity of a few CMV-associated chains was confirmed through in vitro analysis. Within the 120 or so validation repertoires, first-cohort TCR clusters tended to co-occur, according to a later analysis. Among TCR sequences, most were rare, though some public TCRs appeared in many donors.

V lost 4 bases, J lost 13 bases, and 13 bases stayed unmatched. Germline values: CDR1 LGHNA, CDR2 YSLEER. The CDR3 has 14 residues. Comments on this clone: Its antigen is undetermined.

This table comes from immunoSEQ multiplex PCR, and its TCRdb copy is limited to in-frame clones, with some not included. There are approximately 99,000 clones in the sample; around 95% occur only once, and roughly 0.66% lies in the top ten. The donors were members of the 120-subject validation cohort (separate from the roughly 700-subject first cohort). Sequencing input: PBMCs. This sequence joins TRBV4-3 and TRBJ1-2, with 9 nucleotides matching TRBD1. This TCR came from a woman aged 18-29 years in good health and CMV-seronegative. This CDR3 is CASSPPGQGLYTTF. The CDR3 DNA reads TGCGCCAGCAGCCCTCCGGGACAGGGTCTTTACACCACCTTC.